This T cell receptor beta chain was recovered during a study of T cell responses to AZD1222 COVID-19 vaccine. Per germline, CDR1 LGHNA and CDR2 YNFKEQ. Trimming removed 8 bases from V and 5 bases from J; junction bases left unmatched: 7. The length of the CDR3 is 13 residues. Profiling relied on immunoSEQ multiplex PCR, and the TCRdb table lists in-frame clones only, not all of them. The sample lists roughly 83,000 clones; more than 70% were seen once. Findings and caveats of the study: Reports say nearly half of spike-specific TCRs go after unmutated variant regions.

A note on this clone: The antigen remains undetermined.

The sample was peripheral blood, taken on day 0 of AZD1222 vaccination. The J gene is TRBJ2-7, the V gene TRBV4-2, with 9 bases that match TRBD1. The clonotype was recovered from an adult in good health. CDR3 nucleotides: TGTGCCAGCTCCGGGACAGGGTCGGACGAGCAGTACTTC. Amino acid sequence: CASSGTGSDEQYF.